This T cell receptor (beta chain) was recorded in a study of blood T cells in healthy people across ages. Whole-study findings and limits: Fewer expanded clones and more diversity marked long-lived versus aged donors.

For the second PCR, which ran for about 7 to 11 cycles, a sample-barcoded 5' primer and a J-beta primer mix were used. Each single sample gave us at least 3 million CDR3-containing paired-end reads. TCRdb called the 5' RACE reads again in MiXCR, with one record for every CDR3 protein. The sample records more than 550,000 distinct CDR3 sequences, 20% to 25% being singletons. Each donor had about 10 milliliters of peripheral blood drawn. As regards this clonotype: The antigen remains undetermined.

The CDR3 runs 15 residues. Trimming took off 0 bases at V and 4 bases at J, with 15 bases between the two ends. CDR1 SQVTM and CDR2 ANQGSEA come from the germline V gene. The genes are TRBV29-1 and TRBJ1-2; D is possibly TRBD1 (5 bases). The sequence derives from a man in his 70s in good health. The specimen sequenced was blood. The CDR3 DNA is TGCAGCGTTGAAGAAATCAGGGAAAGGAGCTATGGCTACACCTTC. It translates to CSVEEIRERSYGYTF.